This is a list of T cell receptor beta chains from one sample in a study of PD-1 blockade in classical Hodgkin lymphoma. Sequencing was performed with immunoSEQ multiplex PCR; in TCRdb, only in-frame clones are kept and a portion is missing. The sample includes 95,000 or so clones, 75% to 90% of them seen just once. The source was peripheral blood mononuclear cells (PBMCs), collected at baseline. These receptors all stem from a human donor with classical Hodgkin lymphoma. The CDR3 runs from the conserved cysteine through the conserved F or W. The D gene is left open where the match is weak. Where a row states a size, it is once, few, many or the class of an expanded clone; other rows omit it.

J gene: TRBJ1-1
D gene: NA
V gene: TRBV7-3
clone size: NA
CDR3 DNA: TGTGCCAGCAGCTTACTAGGGACGCAGAACACTGAAGCTTTCTTT
CDR3 protein: CASSLLGTQNTEAFF

J gene: TRBJ1-3
D gene: NA
V gene: TRBV5-4
clone size: NA
CDR3 DNA: TGTGCCAGCAGCAGGAACCGGGCCCACGTCTCTGGAAACACCATATATTTT
CDR3 protein: CASSRNRAHVSGNTIYF

J gene: TRBJ1-4
D gene: TRBD1
V gene: TRBV18
clone size: NA
CDR3 DNA: TGTGCCAGCTCACCACCCCGGACAGGGTATGAAAAACTGTTTTTT
CDR3 protein: CASSPPRTGYEKLFF

J gene: TRBJ2-2
D gene: TRBD2
V gene: TRBV7-2
clone size: once
CDR3 DNA: TGTGCCAGCAGCTTCTTAGCGGGAGTGCCCGGGGAGCTGTTTTTT
CDR3 protein: CASSFLAGVPGELFF

J gene: TRBJ2-1
D gene: NA
V gene: TRBV4-2
clone size: NA
CDR3 DNA: TGTGCCAGCCGGGGAGGTAGGGGGGGTGAGCAGTTCTTC
CDR3 protein: CASRGGRGGEQFF

J gene: TRBJ2-1
D gene: TRBD2
V gene: TRBV6-4
clone size: NA
CDR3 DNA: TGTGCCAGCAGTCCGACCACTAGCGGGAGCACCTACAATGAGCAGTTCTTC
CDR3 protein: CASSPTTSGSTYNEQFF

J gene: TRBJ2-7
D gene: NA
V gene: TRBV28
clone size: NA
CDR3 DNA: TGTGCCAGCAGTTTAGGGGGCTCCTACGAGCAGTACTTC
CDR3 protein: CASSLGGSYEQYF

J gene: TRBJ2-7
D gene: NA
V gene: TRBV19
clone size: NA
CDR3 DNA: TGTGCCAGTAGTAGGGGACATCGATACGCCGTTTACGAGCAGTACTTC
CDR3 protein: CASSRGHRYAVYEQYF

J gene: TRBJ1-4
D gene: NA
V gene: TRBV6-5
clone size: NA
CDR3 DNA: TGTGCCAGCTCACCGCGCGGGGGGCGGGATGAAAAACTGTTTTTT
CDR3 protein: CASSPRGGRDEKLFF

J gene: TRBJ2-1
D gene: TRBD1
V gene: TRBV29-1
clone size: NA
CDR3 DNA: TGCAGCGTTGAAGCGTCCGGGACAGCCACCGATGAGCAGTTCTTC
CDR3 protein: CSVEASGTATDEQFF

J gene: TRBJ2-7
D gene: TRBD2
V gene: TRBV15
clone size: once
CDR3 DNA: TGTGCCACCAGCAGAGAGGGCGGGAGGGCCTACGAGCAGTACTTC
CDR3 protein: CATSREGGRAYEQYF

J gene: TRBJ2-5
D gene: TRBD2
V gene: TRBV9
clone size: NA
CDR3 DNA: TGTGCCAGCACCATCTCGGGGGGGATGGAAGAGACCCAGTACTTC
CDR3 protein: CASTISGGMEETQYF

J gene: TRBJ1-1
D gene: NA
V gene: TRBV15
clone size: once
CDR3 DNA: TGTGCCACCAGCAGAGAACACGTGAACACTGAAGCTTTCTTT
CDR3 protein: CATSREHVNTEAFF

J gene: TRBJ2-2
D gene: NA
V gene: TRBV5-6
clone size: NA
CDR3 DNA: TGTGCCAGCAGCTTGGACCCAGGGGTTGGGGAGCTGTTTTTT
CDR3 protein: CASSLDPGVGELFF

J gene: TRBJ1-1
D gene: NA
V gene: TRBV15
clone size: NA
CDR3 DNA: TGTGCCACCAGCAGAGAAGCGGGGAACACTGAAGCTTTCTTT
CDR3 protein: CATSREAGNTEAFF

J gene: TRBJ2-5
D gene: NA
V gene: TRBV5-4
clone size: NA
CDR3 DNA: TGTGCCAGCAGCTTGGGGGGAGGCCAAGAGACCCAGTACTTC
CDR3 protein: CASSLGGGQETQYF

J gene: TRBJ2-1
D gene: NA
V gene: TRBV30
clone size: NA
CDR3 DNA: TGTGCCTGGAGCCCACCGCTGGGGGCGGGAATTTCAGTCTTC
CDR3 protein: CAWSPPLGAGISVF

J gene: TRBJ2-3
D gene: NA
V gene: TRBV15
clone size: NA
CDR3 DNA: TGTGCCACCAGCAGAGAGGGCCAGGGAACAGATACGCAGTATTTT
CDR3 protein: CATSREGQGTDTQYF

J gene: TRBJ2-6
D gene: NA
V gene: TRBV11-2
clone size: NA
CDR3 DNA: TGTGCCAGCAGCAACCGTCCCCGGGGCGTCCTGACTTTC
CDR3 protein: CASSNRPRGVLTF

J gene: TRBJ2-2
D gene: NA
V gene: TRBV27
clone size: NA
CDR3 DNA: TGTGCCAGCAGTTCCCGGCGAGGTGGGGAGCTGTTTTTT
CDR3 protein: CASSSRRGGELFF

J gene: TRBJ1-1
D gene: TRBD1
V gene: TRBV4-2
clone size: NA
CDR3 DNA: TGTGCCAGCACCTCCCCGAATCCGGGACAGGGCTCAACTGAAGCTTTCTTT
CDR3 protein: CASTSPNPGQGSTEAFF

J gene: TRBJ1-2
D gene: NA
V gene: TRBV30
clone size: NA
CDR3 DNA: TGTGCCTGGAGTGTACTCACCGGTTATGGCTACACCTTC
CDR3 protein: CAWSVLTGYGYTF

J gene: TRBJ1-1
D gene: NA
V gene: TRBV11-3
clone size: NA
CDR3 DNA: TGTGCCAGCAGCTTAGGAGGGAACACTGAAGCTTTCTTT
CDR3 protein: CASSLGGNTEAFF

J gene: TRBJ2-2
D gene: NA
V gene: TRBV7-6
clone size: NA
CDR3 DNA: TGTGCCAGCAGCTACACAGACACCGGGGAGCTGTTTTTT
CDR3 protein: CASSYTDTGELFF

J gene: TRBJ2-4
D gene: TRBD1
V gene: TRBV7-2
clone size: NA
CDR3 DNA: TGTGCCAGCAGCTTAGGTCAGGGACAGGGAAAAAACATTCAGTACTTC
CDR3 protein: CASSLGQGQGKNIQYF

J gene: TRBJ2-2
D gene: TRBD1
V gene: TRBV7-2
clone size: NA
CDR3 DNA: TGTGCCAGCAGCCCCCGGGACAGAGCTGCCACCGGGGAGCTGTTTTTT
CDR3 protein: CASSPRDRAATGELFF

J gene: TRBJ1-4
D gene: NA
V gene: TRBV6-1
clone size: NA
CDR3 DNA: TGTGCCAGCAGTGATTGGGATGAAAAACTGTTTTTT
CDR3 protein: CASSDWDEKLFF

J gene: TRBJ1-2
D gene: NA
V gene: TRBV5-4
clone size: NA
CDR3 DNA: TGTGCCAGCAGCCGTCAGGGGAACTATGGCTACACCTTC
CDR3 protein: CASSRQGNYGYTF

J gene: TRBJ2-7
D gene: NA
V gene: TRBV11-2
clone size: NA
CDR3 DNA: TGTGCCAGCAGCCGCTCTGACAGGCACCACTACGAGCAGTACTTC
CDR3 protein: CASSRSDRHHYEQYF

J gene: TRBJ2-6
D gene: NA
V gene: TRBV9
clone size: NA
CDR3 DNA: TGTGCCAGCAGCACGCAATCTGGGGCCAACGTCCTGACTTTC
CDR3 protein: CASSTQSGANVLTF

J gene: TRBJ2-3
D gene: NA
V gene: TRBV7-6
clone size: once
CDR3 DNA: TGTGCCAGCAGCTTAGAAGGCGGGATCAGCACAGATACGCAGTATTTT
CDR3 protein: CASSLEGGISTDTQYF

J gene: TRBJ2-1
D gene: TRBD2
V gene: TRBV5-4
clone size: few
CDR3 DNA: TGTGCCAGCAGCTGGGGACTAGCGTCGAGCTCCTACAATGAGCAGTTCTTC
CDR3 protein: CASSWGLASSSYNEQFF

J gene: TRBJ2-5
D gene: TRBD2
V gene: TRBV19
clone size: few
CDR3 DNA: TGTGCCAGTAGGAACCCGAGCGGGAGTGGTGAGACCCAGTACTTC
CDR3 protein: CASRNPSGSGETQYF

J gene: TRBJ1-1
D gene: NA
V gene: TRBV18
clone size: few
CDR3 DNA: TGTGCCAGCTCACCCTCGAGCGTCGGAGCCCCGGGCACTGAAGCTTTCTTT
CDR3 protein: CASSPSSVGAPGTEAFF

J gene: TRBJ2-7
D gene: TRBD2
V gene: TRBV5-5
clone size: NA
CDR3 DNA: TGTGCCAGCAGCCCGCGTGGGGGACTAGCTTCCTACGAGCAGTACTTC
CDR3 protein: CASSPRGGLASYEQYF

J gene: TRBJ2-3
D gene: NA
V gene: TRBV7-6
clone size: once
CDR3 DNA: TGTGCCAGCAGCGTCGATCTCGGGCTACACACAGATACGCAGTATTTT
CDR3 protein: CASSVDLGLHTDTQYF

J gene: TRBJ1-3
D gene: NA
V gene: TRBV14
clone size: NA
CDR3 DNA: TGTGCCAGCAGCCAAGGGGGAGTGGGTGTCCTCGTCTCTGGAAACACCATATATTTT
CDR3 protein: CASSQGGVGVLVSGNTIYF

J gene: TRBJ2-1
D gene: NA
V gene: TRBV6-6
clone size: NA
CDR3 DNA: TGTGCCACCAAACCTTTAGGAGGGGGGGGCAATGAGCAGTTCTTC
CDR3 protein: CATKPLGGGGNEQFF

J gene: TRBJ2-7
D gene: TRBD2
V gene: TRBV6-1
clone size: NA
CDR3 DNA: TGTGCCAGCAGTGACGGGACTAGCGACTACTCCTACGAGCAGTACTTC
CDR3 protein: CASSDGTSDYSYEQYF

J gene: TRBJ2-5
D gene: NA
V gene: TRBV19
clone size: NA
CDR3 DNA: TGTGCCAGTAGTAGGGGTAGCCTGGAGACCCAGTACTTC
CDR3 protein: CASSRGSLETQYF

J gene: TRBJ2-3
D gene: TRBD2
V gene: TRBV29-1
clone size: once
CDR3 DNA: TGCAGCGCCAGGGAGGCGGGAGCTAGCACAGATACGCAGTATTTT
CDR3 protein: CSAREAGASTDTQYF

J gene: TRBJ1-1
D gene: NA
V gene: TRBV4-1
clone size: NA
CDR3 DNA: TGCGCCAGCAGCCAAGAATGGAGCGTACACGTTGGAGCTTTCTTT
CDR3 protein: CASSQEWSVHVGAFF

J gene: TRBJ2-5
D gene: TRBD2
V gene: TRBV18
clone size: NA
CDR3 DNA: TGTGCCAGCTCACCCGTAGCGGGACCTCAAGAGACCCAGTACTTC
CDR3 protein: CASSPVAGPQETQYF

J gene: TRBJ2-1
D gene: TRBD2
V gene: TRBV4-2
clone size: medium-sized
CDR3 DNA: TGTGCCAGCAGCCAAGGGGCACTAGCGGGAGCTAACAATGAGCAGTTCTTC
CDR3 protein: CASSQGALAGANNEQFF

J gene: TRBJ1-2
D gene: NA
V gene: TRBV7-8
clone size: NA
CDR3 DNA: TGTGCCAGCAGCCCGGCTGGGCCAAGGTACACCTTC
CDR3 protein: CASSPAGPRYTF

J gene: TRBJ1-3
D gene: NA
V gene: TRBV6-1
clone size: NA
CDR3 DNA: TGTGCCAGCAGCTCTGGGGGGGGGAGCGGAAACACCATATATTTT
CDR3 protein: CASSSGGGSGNTIYF

J gene: TRBJ2-7
D gene: NA
V gene: TRBV5-5
clone size: NA
CDR3 DNA: TGTGCCAGCAGCTTAGACGGCAACTCCTACGAGCAGTACTTC
CDR3 protein: CASSLDGNSYEQYF

J gene: TRBJ2-1
D gene: TRBD2
V gene: TRBV7-3
clone size: NA
CDR3 DNA: TGTGCCAGCAGCTTGCTCGGGACTAGCGGGCAGAATGAGCAGTTCTTC
CDR3 protein: CASSLLGTSGQNEQFF